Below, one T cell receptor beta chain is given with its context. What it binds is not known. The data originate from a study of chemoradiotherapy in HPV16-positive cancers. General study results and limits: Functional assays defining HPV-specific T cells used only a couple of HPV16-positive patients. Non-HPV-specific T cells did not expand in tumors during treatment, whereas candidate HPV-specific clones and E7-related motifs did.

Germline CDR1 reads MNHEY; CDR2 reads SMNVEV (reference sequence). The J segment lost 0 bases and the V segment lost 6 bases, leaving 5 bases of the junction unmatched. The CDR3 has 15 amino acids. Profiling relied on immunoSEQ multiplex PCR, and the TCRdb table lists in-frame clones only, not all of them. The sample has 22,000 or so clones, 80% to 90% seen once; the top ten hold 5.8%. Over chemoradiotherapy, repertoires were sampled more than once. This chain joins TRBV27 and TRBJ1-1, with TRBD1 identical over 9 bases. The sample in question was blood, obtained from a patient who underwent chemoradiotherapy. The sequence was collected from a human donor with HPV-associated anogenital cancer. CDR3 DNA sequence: TGTGCCAGCAGGCAACAGGGGGCCTTGAACACTGAAGCTTTCTTT. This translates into CASRQQGALNTEAFF.